Listed below are T cell receptor beta chains from one sample, sequenced in a study of CD8 T cells in ankylosing spondylitis. TCRdb reprocessed the 5' RACE reads with MiXCR, giving one entry per CDR3 protein. Of fewer than 550,000 distinct CDR3 sequences detected, approximately 5% appear once; the ten largest clones hold around 3.5%. Sequencing input: blood, either unsorted or a sorted T cell fraction (not recorded which). The receptors were sampled from a male donor with ankylosing spondylitis. Both conserved end residues are part of each CDR3. Fields, in order: V gene, D gene, clone size, J gene, CDR3 protein, CDR3 DNA. The D gene is left open where the match is weak. The size entry is marked missing in some rows and otherwise reads once, few, many or a size class.

v_call: TRBV4-3; d_call: .; clone_size: many; j_call: TRBJ1-6; cdr3_aa: CASSRRPPDNSPLHF; cdr3_nt: TGCGCCAGCAGTCGCAGGCCCCCGGATAATTCACCCCTCCACTTT
v_call: TRBV5-4; d_call: TRBD1; clone_size: many; j_call: TRBJ1-6; cdr3_aa: CASSSRTGKEASPLHF; cdr3_nt: TGTGCCAGCAGCTCTCGGACAGGGAAGGAGGCTTCACCCCTCCACTTT
v_call: TRBV5-1; d_call: .; clone_size: many; j_call: TRBJ2-2; cdr3_aa: CASSTYTYAQDTGELFF; cdr3_nt: TGCGCCAGCAGCACCTACACCTACGCCCAGGACACCGGGGAGCTGTTTTTT
v_call: TRBV28; d_call: TRBD1; clone_size: many; j_call: TRBJ2-3; cdr3_aa: CASSLLGQTRDTQYF; cdr3_nt: TGTGCCAGCAGTTTGTTGGGACAGACAAGGGATACGCAGTATTTT
v_call: TRBV29-1; d_call: TRBD2; clone_size: .; j_call: TRBJ2-1; cdr3_aa: CSVRTSGSDEQFF; cdr3_nt: TGCAGCGTTCGGACTAGCGGGAGCGATGAGCAGTTCTTC
v_call: TRBV7-9; d_call: TRBD1; clone_size: .; j_call: TRBJ1-1; cdr3_aa: CASSRRGRITEAFF; cdr3_nt: TGTGCCAGCAGCCGCAGGGGGCGCATTACTGAAGCTTTCTTT
v_call: TRBV20-1; d_call: .; clone_size: many; j_call: TRBJ2-7; cdr3_aa: CSARPLDRAYEQYF; cdr3_nt: TGCAGTGCTAGACCCTTGGACCGTGCCTACGAGCAGTACTTC
v_call: TRBV12-3/TRBV12-4; d_call: .; clone_size: .; j_call: TRBJ2-5; cdr3_aa: CASCLALLGGRETQETQYF; cdr3_nt: TGTGCCAGCTGTTTAGCGCTGTTGGGGGGGCGAGAAACCCAAGAGACCCAGTACTTC
v_call: TRBV6-1; d_call: TRBD1; clone_size: many; j_call: TRBJ1-2; cdr3_aa: CASSRPLDRADYGYTF; cdr3_nt: TGTGCCAGCAGCAGACCTCTCGACAGGGCGGACTATGGCTACACCTTC
v_call: TRBV7-2; d_call: .; clone_size: many; j_call: TRBJ2-7; cdr3_aa: CASSSFEPTRQYF; cdr3_nt: TGTGCCAGCAGCTCTTTTGAGCCTACGAGGCAGTACTTC
v_call: TRBV4-3; d_call: TRBD1; clone_size: .; j_call: TRBJ2-7; cdr3_aa: CASSQAAGGPGEQYF; cdr3_nt: TGCGCCAGCAGCCAAGCTGCAGGGGGCCCCGGCGAGCAGTACTTC
v_call: TRBV5-1; d_call: .; clone_size: many; j_call: TRBJ1-2; cdr3_aa: CASSLAGIYGYTF; cdr3_nt: TGCGCCAGCAGCTTGGCAGGGATCTATGGCTACACCTTC
v_call: TRBV6-1; d_call: TRBD1; clone_size: many; j_call: TRBJ1-2; cdr3_aa: CASRQQGANYGYTF; cdr3_nt: TGTGCCAGCCGACAACAGGGGGCGAACTATGGCTACACCTTC
v_call: TRBV28; d_call: .; clone_size: many; j_call: TRBJ2-2; cdr3_aa: CASRQLANTGELFF; cdr3_nt: TGTGCCAGCAGGCAATTAGCGAACACCGGGGAGCTGTTTTTT
v_call: TRBV11-1; d_call: .; clone_size: many; j_call: TRBJ2-1; cdr3_aa: CASSGTGTASPVHGDEQFF; cdr3_nt: TGTGCCAGCAGCGGAACCGGGACGGCTTCTCCGGTACACGGGGATGAGCAGTTCTTC
v_call: TRBV7-7; d_call: TRBD2; clone_size: many; j_call: TRBJ2-7; cdr3_aa: CASRGTSRYEQYF; cdr3_nt: TGTGCTAGCAGGGGGACTAGCCGCTACGAGCAGTACTTC
v_call: TRBV20-1; d_call: .; clone_size: many; j_call: TRBJ1-1; cdr3_aa: CSASRGELEAFF; cdr3_nt: TGCAGTGCTAGCCGGGGGGAGCTTGAAGCTTTCTTT
v_call: TRBV20-1; d_call: TRBD2; clone_size: few; j_call: TRBJ2-4; cdr3_aa: CSASPGLALDLAKNIQYF; cdr3_nt: TGCAGTGCTTCGCCGGGACTAGCGCTTGATCTAGCCAAAAACATTCAGTACTTC
v_call: TRBV5-1; d_call: TRBD1; clone_size: many; j_call: TRBJ1-2; cdr3_aa: CASSPPGTVLRGYTF; cdr3_nt: TGCGCCAGCAGCCCCCCCGGGACAGTCCTTCGGGGCTACACCTTC
v_call: TRBV15; d_call: .; clone_size: many; j_call: TRBJ1-2; cdr3_aa: CATSRDKRGGYTF; cdr3_nt: TGTGCCACCAGCAGAGATAAGAGGGGCGGCTACACCTTC
v_call: TRBV5-1; d_call: .; clone_size: many; j_call: TRBJ2-3; cdr3_aa: CASSGPGHFSTDTQYF; cdr3_nt: TGCGCCAGCAGCGGGCCGGGACATTTTAGCACAGATACGCAGTATTTT
v_call: TRBV27; d_call: .; clone_size: .; j_call: TRBJ2-7; cdr3_aa: CASSSTRRLAYEQYF; cdr3_nt: TGTGCCAGCAGTTCCACGAGGAGGCTCGCCTACGAGCAGTACTTC
v_call: TRBV5-1; d_call: .; clone_size: many; j_call: TRBJ2-1; cdr3_aa: CASSLEARVNEQFF; cdr3_nt: TGCGCCAGCAGCTTGGAGGCCAGGGTAAATGAGCAGTTCTTC
v_call: TRBV7-8; d_call: .; clone_size: many; j_call: TRBJ2-2; cdr3_aa: CASSFGGYLGFGELFF; cdr3_nt: TGTGCCAGCAGCTTCGGTGGCTATCTCGGATTCGGGGAGCTGTTTTTT
v_call: TRBV5-1; d_call: TRBD2; clone_size: many; j_call: TRBJ2-1; cdr3_aa: CASSLAGLAGSGEQFF; cdr3_nt: TGCGCCAGCAGCTTGGCGGGACTAGCGGGATCTGGTGAGCAGTTCTTC
v_call: TRBV2; d_call: TRBD1; clone_size: many; j_call: TRBJ1-5; cdr3_aa: CASSRRGGAEQPQHF; cdr3_nt: TGTGCCAGCAGTCGCCGAGGGGGCGCAGAGCAGCCCCAGCATTTT
v_call: TRBV7-8; d_call: .; clone_size: many; j_call: TRBJ2-3; cdr3_aa: CASSPPFQLSTDTQYF; cdr3_nt: TGTGCCAGCAGCCCCCCTTTTCAGCTGAGCACAGATACGCAGTATTTT
v_call: TRBV20-1; d_call: TRBD1; clone_size: many; j_call: TRBJ1-2; cdr3_aa: CSARSDRDYGYTF; cdr3_nt: TGCAGTGCTAGAAGCGACAGGGACTATGGCTACACCTTC
v_call: TRBV28; d_call: TRBD2; clone_size: .; j_call: TRBJ2-1; cdr3_aa: CASRVVGGHNEQFF; cdr3_nt: TGTGCCAGCAGGGTGGTGGGAGGGCACAATGAGCAGTTCTTC
v_call: TRBV7-9; d_call: .; clone_size: .; j_call: TRBJ2-3; cdr3_aa: CASSSRGASTDTQYF; cdr3_nt: TGTGCCAGCAGCTCCCGCGGGGCTAGCACAGATACGCAGTATTTT
v_call: TRBV21-1; d_call: .; clone_size: few; j_call: TRBJ2-3; cdr3_aa: CASRSDSGTSGTSTDTQYF; cdr3_nt: TGTGCCAGCAGAAGCGATTCCGGGACTAGCGGGACTAGCACAGATACGCAGTATTTT
v_call: TRBV11-2; d_call: .; clone_size: many; j_call: TRBJ1-4; cdr3_aa: CASSSRGYPTNEKLFF; cdr3_nt: TGTGCCAGCAGCTCCAGGGGTTATCCAACTAATGAAAAACTGTTTTTT
v_call: TRBV5-1; d_call: TRBD1; clone_size: many; j_call: TRBJ2-2; cdr3_aa: CASRDERTGRTGELFF; cdr3_nt: TGCGCCAGCAGAGATGAGAGGACAGGGAGAACCGGGGAGCTGTTTTTT
v_call: TRBV11-1; d_call: .; clone_size: many; j_call: TRBJ2-7; cdr3_aa: CASSLDGGLGSDPTYEQYF; cdr3_nt: TGTGCCAGCAGCTTAGATGGGGGTTTAGGATCGGATCCGACCTACGAGCAGTACTTC
v_call: TRBV7-6; d_call: TRBD1; clone_size: few; j_call: TRBJ2-5; cdr3_aa: CASSLATYTGTVTETQYF; cdr3_nt: TGTGCCAGCAGCTTAGCGACCTATACCGGGACAGTCACCGAGACCCAGTACTTC
v_call: TRBV27; d_call: .; clone_size: many; j_call: TRBJ1-5; cdr3_aa: CASSPRGHLGGQPQHF; cdr3_nt: TGTGCCAGCAGTCCGCGGGGACACCTGGGAGGTCAGCCCCAGCATTTT
v_call: TRBV27; d_call: .; clone_size: many; j_call: TRBJ2-5; cdr3_aa: CASSPTGMETQYF; cdr3_nt: TGTGCCAGCAGCCCTACAGGGATGGAGACCCAGTACTTC
v_call: TRBV4-2; d_call: TRBD1; clone_size: many; j_call: TRBJ1-2; cdr3_aa: CASSQDITQGVVRGYTF; cdr3_nt: TGTGCCAGCAGCCAAGATATAACACAGGGGGTCGTTCGAGGCTACACCTTC
v_call: TRBV4-2; d_call: .; clone_size: many; j_call: TRBJ2-7; cdr3_aa: CASSQDEGTEQYF; cdr3_nt: TGTGCCAGCAGCCAAGATGAGGGGACCGAGCAGTACTTC
v_call: TRBV20-1; d_call: .; clone_size: many; j_call: TRBJ2-7; cdr3_aa: CSAKFSGPYEQYF; cdr3_nt: TGCAGTGCTAAATTTAGCGGACCCTACGAGCAGTACTTC
v_call: TRBV6-1; d_call: TRBD1; clone_size: many; j_call: TRBJ1-3; cdr3_aa: CASNAGGLGNTIYF; cdr3_nt: TGTGCCAGCAACGCAGGGGGACTTGGAAACACCATATATTTT
v_call: TRBV6-1; d_call: .; clone_size: many; j_call: TRBJ1-5; cdr3_aa: CATNIVYSNQPQHF; cdr3_nt: TGTGCCACCAACATAGTTTATAGCAATCAGCCCCAGCATTTT
v_call: TRBV14; d_call: .; clone_size: many; j_call: TRBJ2-7; cdr3_aa: CASSQDRMQKQYF; cdr3_nt: TGTGCCAGCAGCCAAGATCGGATGCAGAAGCAGTACTTC
v_call: TRBV4-3; d_call: .; clone_size: .; j_call: TRBJ1-5; cdr3_aa: CASSQQAGGLGPQHF; cdr3_nt: TGCGCCAGCAGCCAGCAGGCAGGCGGGCTAGGGCCCCAGCATTTT
v_call: TRBV7-6; d_call: .; clone_size: few; j_call: TRBJ1-4; cdr3_aa: CASSSRWTDEKLFF; cdr3_nt: TGTGCCAGCAGCTCCCGATGGACCGACGAAAAACTGTTTTTT
v_call: TRBV6-2/TRBV6-3; d_call: .; clone_size: few; j_call: TRBJ1-1; cdr3_aa: CASRSPPRVQPRNTEAFF; cdr3_nt: TGTGCCAGCAGATCACCGCCCAGGGTTCAGCCGAGGAACACTGAAGCTTTCTTT